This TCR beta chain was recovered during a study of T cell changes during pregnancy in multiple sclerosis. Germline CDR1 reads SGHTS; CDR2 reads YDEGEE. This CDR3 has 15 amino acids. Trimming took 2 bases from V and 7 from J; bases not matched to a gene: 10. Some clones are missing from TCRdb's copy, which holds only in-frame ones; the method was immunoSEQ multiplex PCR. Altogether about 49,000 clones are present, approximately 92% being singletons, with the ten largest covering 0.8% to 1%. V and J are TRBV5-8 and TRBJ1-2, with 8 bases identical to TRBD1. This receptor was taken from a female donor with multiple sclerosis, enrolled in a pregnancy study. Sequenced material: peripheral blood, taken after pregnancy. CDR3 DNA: TGTGCCAGCAGCTTATACGGGACAGGTGATTTTGGCTACACCTTC. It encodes CASSLYGTGDFGYTF.